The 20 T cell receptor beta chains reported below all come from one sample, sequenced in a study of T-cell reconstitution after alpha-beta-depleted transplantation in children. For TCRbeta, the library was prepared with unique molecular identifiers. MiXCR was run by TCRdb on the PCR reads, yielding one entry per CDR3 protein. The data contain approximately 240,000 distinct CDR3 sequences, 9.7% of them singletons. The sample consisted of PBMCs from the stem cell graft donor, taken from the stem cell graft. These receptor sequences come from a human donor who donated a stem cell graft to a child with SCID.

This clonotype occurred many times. CDR3 loop: CASRGKGFSYEQYF. CDR3 DNA sequence: TGTGCCAGCAGGGGTAAGGGGTTCTCCTACGAGCAGTACTTC. The chain links TRBV6-1 to TRBJ2-7, with a possible D match to TRBD1 (5 bases). The germline V and J ends were trimmed by 6 bases and 0 bases, with 12 bases remaining between them. CDR3 size: 14 residues. From germline, CDR1 is MNHNS and CDR2 SASEGT.

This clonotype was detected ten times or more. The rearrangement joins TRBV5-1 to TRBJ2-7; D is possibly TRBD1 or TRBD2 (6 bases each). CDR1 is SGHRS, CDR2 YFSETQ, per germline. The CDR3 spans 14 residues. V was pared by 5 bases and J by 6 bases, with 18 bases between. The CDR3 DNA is TGCGCCAGCAGGTACGGGGGCAATAGGTTCGAGCAGTACTTC. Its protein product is CASRYGGNRFEQYF.

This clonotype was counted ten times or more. The CDR3 coding sequence is TGTGCCAGCAGCCAAGAGGGACTGGGGCCTTGGGGCTACACCTTC. Translating it yields CASSQEGLGPWGYTF. The gene calls are TRBV3-1 and TRBJ1-2, with D possibly TRBD1 on 5 matching bases. Germline loops: CDR1 LGHDT, CDR2 YNNKEL (reference sequence). V gave up 0 bases and J gave up 8 bases, with 16 bases separating them. This CDR3 comprises 15 residues.

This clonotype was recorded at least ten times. CDR3 nucleotide sequence: TGTGCCAGCAGAATCGGGACCTTAGGCACAGATACGCAGTATTTT. It encodes CASRIGTLGTDTQYF. V is TRBV7-9 and J is TRBJ2-3, with D perhaps being TRBD1 or TRBD2 (5 bases each). CDR3 length: 15 residues. Germline CDR1 is SEHNR and CDR2 is FQNEAQ (reference sequence). Trimming cost V 6 bases and J 1 base, with 14 bases left between them.

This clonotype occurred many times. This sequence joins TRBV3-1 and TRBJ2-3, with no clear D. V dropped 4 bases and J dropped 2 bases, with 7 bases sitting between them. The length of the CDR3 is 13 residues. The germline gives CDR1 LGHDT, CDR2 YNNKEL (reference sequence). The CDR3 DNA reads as TGTGCCAGCAGCCGCCCCCCCACAGATACGCAGTATTTT. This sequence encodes CASSRPPTDTQYF.

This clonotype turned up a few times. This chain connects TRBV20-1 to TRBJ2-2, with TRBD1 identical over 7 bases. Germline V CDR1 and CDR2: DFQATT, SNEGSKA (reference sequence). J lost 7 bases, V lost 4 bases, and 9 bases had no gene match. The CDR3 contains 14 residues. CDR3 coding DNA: TGCAGTGCTAATAGACAGGGATACGGCGGGGAGCTGTTTTTT. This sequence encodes CSANRQGYGGELFF.

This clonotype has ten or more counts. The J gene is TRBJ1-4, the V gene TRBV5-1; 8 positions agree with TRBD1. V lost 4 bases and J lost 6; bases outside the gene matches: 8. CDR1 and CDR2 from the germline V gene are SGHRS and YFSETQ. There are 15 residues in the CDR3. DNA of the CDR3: TGCGCCAGCAGCATCCAGGGGGCCGAGTATGAAAAACTGTTTTTT. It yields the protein CASSIQGAEYEKLFF.

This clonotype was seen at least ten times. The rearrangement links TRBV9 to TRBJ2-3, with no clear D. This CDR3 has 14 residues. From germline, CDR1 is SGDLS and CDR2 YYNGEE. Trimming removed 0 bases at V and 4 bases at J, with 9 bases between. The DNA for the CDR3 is TGTGCCAGCAGCGTAGGTATTTTGGCAGATACGCAGTATTTT. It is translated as CASSVGILADTQYF.

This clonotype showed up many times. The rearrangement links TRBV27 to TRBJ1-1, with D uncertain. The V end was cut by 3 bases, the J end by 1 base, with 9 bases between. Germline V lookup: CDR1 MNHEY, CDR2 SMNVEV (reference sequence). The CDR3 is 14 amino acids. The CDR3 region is CASSLTIWNTEAFF. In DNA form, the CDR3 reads TGTGCCAGCAGTTTGACAATCTGGAACACTGAAGCTTTCTTT.

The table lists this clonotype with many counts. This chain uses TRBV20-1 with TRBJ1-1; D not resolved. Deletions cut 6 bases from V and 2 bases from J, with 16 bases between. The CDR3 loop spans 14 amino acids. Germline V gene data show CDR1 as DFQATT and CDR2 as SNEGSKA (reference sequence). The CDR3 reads CSAPDSLGNTEAFF. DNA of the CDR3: TGCAGTGCGCCGGACTCCCTGGGAAACACTGAAGCTTTCTTT.

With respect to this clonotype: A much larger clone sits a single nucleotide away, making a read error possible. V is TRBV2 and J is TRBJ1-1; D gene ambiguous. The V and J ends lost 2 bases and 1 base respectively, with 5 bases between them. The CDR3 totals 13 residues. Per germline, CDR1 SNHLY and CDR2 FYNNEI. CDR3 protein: CASSEQPNTEAFF. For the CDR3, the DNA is TGTGCCAGCAGTGAACAACCGAACACTGAAGCTTTCTTT.

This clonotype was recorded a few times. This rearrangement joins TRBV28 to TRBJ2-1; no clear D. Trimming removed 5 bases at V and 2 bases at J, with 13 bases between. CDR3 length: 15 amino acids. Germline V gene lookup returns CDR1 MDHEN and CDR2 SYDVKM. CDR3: CASSPSRPPYNEQFF. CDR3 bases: TGTGCCAGCAGTCCCAGCCGGCCCCCCTACAATGAGCAGTTCTTC.

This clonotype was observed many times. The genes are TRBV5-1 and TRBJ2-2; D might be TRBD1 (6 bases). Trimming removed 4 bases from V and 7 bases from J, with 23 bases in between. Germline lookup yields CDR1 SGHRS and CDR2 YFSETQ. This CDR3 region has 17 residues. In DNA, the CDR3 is TGCGCCAGCAGCCCTGACCAATACTCAGGGGCGGGCGGGGAGCTGTTTTTT. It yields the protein CASSPDQYSGAGGELFF.

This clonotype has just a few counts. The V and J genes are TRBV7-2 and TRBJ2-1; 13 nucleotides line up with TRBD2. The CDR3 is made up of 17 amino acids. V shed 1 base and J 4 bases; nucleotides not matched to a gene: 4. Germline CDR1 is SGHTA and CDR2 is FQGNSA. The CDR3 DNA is TGTGCCAGCAGCTTAGGGACTAGCGGGGGCTGGTACAATGAGCAGTTCTTC. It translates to CASSLGTSGGWYNEQFF.

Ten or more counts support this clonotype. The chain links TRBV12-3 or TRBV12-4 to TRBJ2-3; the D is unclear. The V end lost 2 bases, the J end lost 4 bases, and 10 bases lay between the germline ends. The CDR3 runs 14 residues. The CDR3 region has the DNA TGTGCCAGCAGTTTATCCGGCAATTCAGATACGCAGTATTTT. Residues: CASSLSGNSDTQYF.

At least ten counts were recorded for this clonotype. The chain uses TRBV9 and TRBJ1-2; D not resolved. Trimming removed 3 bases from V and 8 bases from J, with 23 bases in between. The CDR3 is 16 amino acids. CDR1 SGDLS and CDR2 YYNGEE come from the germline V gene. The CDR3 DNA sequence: TGTGCCAGCAGCGGAGGCATTTGGACGGAGACTTTCGGCTACACCTTC. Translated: CASSGGIWTETFGYTF. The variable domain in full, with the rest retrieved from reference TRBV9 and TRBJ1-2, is DSGVTQTPKHLITATGQRVTLRCSPRSGDLSVYWYQQSLDQGLQFLIQYYNGEERAKGNILERFSAQQFPDLHSELNLSSLELGDSALYFCASSGGIWTETFGYTFGSGTRLTVV.

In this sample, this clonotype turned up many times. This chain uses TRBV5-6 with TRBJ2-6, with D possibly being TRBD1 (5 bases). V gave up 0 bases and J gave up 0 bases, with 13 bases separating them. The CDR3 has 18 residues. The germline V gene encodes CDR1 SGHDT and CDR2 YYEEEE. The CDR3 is CASSLEVRVSSGANVLTF. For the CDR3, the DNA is TGTGCCAGCAGCTTGGAAGTCAGGGTCAGCTCTGGGGCCAACGTCCTGACTTTC.

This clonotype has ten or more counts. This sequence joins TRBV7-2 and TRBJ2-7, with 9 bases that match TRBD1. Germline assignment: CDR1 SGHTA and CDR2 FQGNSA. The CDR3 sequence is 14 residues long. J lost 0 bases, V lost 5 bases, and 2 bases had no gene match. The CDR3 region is CASSPQGASYEQYF. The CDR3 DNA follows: TGTGCCAGCAGCCCACAGGGGGCCTCCTACGAGCAGTACTTC.

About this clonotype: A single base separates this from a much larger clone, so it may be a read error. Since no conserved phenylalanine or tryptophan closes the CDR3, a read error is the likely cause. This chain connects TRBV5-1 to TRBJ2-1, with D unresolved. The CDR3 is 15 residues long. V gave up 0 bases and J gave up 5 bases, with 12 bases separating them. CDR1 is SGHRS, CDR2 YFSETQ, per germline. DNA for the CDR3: TGCGCCAGCAGCTTGGCGTCTTCCCTTAACAATGAGCAGTTCCTC. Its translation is CASSLASSLNNEQFL.

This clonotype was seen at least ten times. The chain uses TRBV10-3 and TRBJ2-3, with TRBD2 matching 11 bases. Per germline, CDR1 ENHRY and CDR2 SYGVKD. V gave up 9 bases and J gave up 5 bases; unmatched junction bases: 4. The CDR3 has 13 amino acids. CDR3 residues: CAISTSGVDTQYF. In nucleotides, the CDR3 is TGTGCCATTTCGACTAGCGGGGTAGATACGCAGTATTTT.